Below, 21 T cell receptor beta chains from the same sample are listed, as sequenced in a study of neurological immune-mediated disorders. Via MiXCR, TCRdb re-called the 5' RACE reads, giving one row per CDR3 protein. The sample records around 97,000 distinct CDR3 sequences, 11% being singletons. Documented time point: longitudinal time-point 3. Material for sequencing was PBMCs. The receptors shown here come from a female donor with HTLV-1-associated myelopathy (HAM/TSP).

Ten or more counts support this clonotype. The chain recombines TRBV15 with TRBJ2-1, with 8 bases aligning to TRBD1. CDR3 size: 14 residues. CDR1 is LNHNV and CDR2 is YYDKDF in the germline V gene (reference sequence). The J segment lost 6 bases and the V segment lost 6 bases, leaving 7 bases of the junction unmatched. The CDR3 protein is CATRPGTGLNEQFF. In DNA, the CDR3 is TGTGCCACCAGGCCAGGGACAGGACTCAATGAGCAGTTCTTC.

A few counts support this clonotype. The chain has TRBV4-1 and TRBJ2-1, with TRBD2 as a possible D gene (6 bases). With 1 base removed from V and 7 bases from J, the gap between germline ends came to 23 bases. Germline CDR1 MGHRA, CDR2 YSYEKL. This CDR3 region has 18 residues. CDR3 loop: CASSQGRVQRVLQNEQFF. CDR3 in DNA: TGCGCCAGCAGCCAAGGTAGGGTCCAGCGGGTATTACAAAATGAGCAGTTCTTC.

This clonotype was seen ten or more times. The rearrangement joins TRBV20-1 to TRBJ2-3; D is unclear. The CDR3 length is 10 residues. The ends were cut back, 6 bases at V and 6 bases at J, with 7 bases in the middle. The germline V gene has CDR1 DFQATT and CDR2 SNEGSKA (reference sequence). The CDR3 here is CSAAVDTQYF. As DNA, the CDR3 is TGCAGTGCCGCAGTGGATACGCAGTATTTT.

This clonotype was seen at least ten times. CDR3 sequence: CASSLGPGHEQYF. CDR3 DNA sequence: TGCGCCAGCAGCTTGGGGCCGGGACACGAGCAGTACTTC. V is TRBV5-1 and J is TRBJ2-7; the D gene could be TRBD1 or TRBD2 (5 bases each). This CDR3 is 13 amino acids long. Germline assignment: CDR1 SGHRS and CDR2 YFSETQ. With 0 bases removed from V and 5 bases from J, the gap between germline ends came to 9 bases. Supplemented by reference TRBV5-1 and TRBJ2-7, the full variable domain reads KAGVTQTPRYLIKTRGQQVTLSCSPISGHRSVSWYQQTPGQGLQFLFEYFSETQRNKGNFPGRFSGRQFSNSRSEMNVSTLELGDSALYLCASSLGPGHEQYFGPGTRLTVT.

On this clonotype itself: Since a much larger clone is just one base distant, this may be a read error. In nucleotides, the CDR3 is TGTGCCAGCACCACATGGAACGATAACAATGAGCAGTTCTTC. Its translation: CASTTWNDNNEQFF. V and J are TRBV9 and TRBJ2-1; D remains unclear. CDR1 and CDR2 (germline): SGDLS, YYNGEE. This CDR3 is built from 14 residues. Trimming shortened V by 6 bases and J by 5 bases, and 15 bases separated the two germline ends.

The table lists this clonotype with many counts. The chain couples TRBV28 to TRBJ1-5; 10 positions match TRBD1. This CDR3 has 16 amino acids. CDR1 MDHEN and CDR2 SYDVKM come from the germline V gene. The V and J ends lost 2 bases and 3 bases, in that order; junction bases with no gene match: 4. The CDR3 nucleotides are TGTGCCAGCAGTTTAAACGGACAGGGGGACAATCAGCCCCAGCATTTT. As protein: CASSLNGQGDNQPQHF.

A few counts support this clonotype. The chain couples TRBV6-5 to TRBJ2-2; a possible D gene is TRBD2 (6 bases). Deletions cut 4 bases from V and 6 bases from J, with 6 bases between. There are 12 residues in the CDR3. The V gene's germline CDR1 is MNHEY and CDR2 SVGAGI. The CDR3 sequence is CASSWEAGELFF. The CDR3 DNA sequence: TGTGCCAGCAGTTGGGAGGCCGGGGAGCTGTTTTTT.

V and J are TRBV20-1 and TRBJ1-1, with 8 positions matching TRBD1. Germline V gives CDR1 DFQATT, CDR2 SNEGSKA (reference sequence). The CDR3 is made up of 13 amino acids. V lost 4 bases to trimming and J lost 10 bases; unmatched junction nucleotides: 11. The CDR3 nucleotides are TGCAGTGCTAAACCGGGACAGGTCTTTGTAGCTTTCTTT. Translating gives CSAKPGQVFVAFF.

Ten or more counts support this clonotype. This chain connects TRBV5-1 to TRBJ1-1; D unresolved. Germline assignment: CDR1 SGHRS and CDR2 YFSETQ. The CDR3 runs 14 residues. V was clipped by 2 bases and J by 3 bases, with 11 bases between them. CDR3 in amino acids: CASSFSPPDTEAFF. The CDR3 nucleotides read TGCGCCAGCAGCTTTTCGCCCCCGGACACTGAAGCTTTCTTT.

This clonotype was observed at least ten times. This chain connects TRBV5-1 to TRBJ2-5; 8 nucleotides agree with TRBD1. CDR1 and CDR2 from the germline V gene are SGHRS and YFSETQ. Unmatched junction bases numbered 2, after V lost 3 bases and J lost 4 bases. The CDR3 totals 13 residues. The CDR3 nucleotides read TGCGCCAGCAGCTCTGGACAGGGAGAGACCCAGTACTTC. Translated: CASSSGQGETQYF.

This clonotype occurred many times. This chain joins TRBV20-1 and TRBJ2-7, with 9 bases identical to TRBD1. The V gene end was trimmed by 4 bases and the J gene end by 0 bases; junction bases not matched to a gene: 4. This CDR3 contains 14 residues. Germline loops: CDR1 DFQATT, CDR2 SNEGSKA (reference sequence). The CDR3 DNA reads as TGCAGTGCTACGGACAGGGGAAGCTCCTACGAGCAGTACTTC. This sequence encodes CSATDRGSSYEQYF.

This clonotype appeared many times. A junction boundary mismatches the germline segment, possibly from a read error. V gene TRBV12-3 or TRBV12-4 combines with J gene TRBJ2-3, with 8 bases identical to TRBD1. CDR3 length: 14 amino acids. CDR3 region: CASSSTGGTDTQYF. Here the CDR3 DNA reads TGCGCCAGCAGCTCTACAGGGGGGACAGATACGCAGTATTTT.

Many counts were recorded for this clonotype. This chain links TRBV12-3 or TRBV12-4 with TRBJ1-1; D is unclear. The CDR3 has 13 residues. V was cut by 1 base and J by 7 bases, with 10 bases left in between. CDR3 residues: CASSLVFGSEAFF. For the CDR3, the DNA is TGTGCCAGCAGTTTAGTGTTCGGCAGTGAAGCTTTCTTT.

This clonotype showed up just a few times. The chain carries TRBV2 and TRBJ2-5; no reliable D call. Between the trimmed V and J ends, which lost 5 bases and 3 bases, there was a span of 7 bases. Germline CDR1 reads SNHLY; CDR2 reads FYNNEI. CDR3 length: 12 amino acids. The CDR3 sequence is CASSLSEETQYF. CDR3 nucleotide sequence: TGTGCCAGCAGTTTATCTGAAGAGACCCAGTACTTC.

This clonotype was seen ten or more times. For the CDR3, the DNA is TGCAGTGCTACGGACAGGGATTATGATGCCTACGAGCAGTACTTC. Its translation is CSATDRDYDAYEQYF. This sequence joins TRBV20-1 and TRBJ2-7; 8 bases match TRBD1. Trimming removed 4 bases from V and 2 bases from J; junction bases left unmatched: 10. Germline lookup yields CDR1 DFQATT and CDR2 SNEGSKA (reference sequence). The CDR3 consists of 15 residues.

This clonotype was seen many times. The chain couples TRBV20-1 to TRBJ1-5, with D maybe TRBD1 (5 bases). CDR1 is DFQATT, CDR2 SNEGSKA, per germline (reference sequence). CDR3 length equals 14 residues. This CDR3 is CSGILGTGNQPQHF. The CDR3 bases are TGCAGCGGGATCTTAGGGACTGGCAATCAGCCCCAGCATTTT.

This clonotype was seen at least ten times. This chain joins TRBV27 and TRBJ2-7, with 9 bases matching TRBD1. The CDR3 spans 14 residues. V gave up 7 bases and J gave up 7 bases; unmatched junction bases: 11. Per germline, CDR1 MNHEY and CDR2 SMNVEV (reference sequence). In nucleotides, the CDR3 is TGTGCCAGCACCTTAGGACAGGGGACTGGAGAGCAGTACTTC. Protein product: CASTLGQGTGEQYF.

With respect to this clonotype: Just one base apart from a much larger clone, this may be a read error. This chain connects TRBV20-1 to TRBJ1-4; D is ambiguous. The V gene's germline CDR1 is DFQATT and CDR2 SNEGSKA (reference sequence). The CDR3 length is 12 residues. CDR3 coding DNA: TGCAGTGCGGCCTTCGGCAAAGAAAATCTGTTTTTT. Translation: CSAAFGKENLFF.

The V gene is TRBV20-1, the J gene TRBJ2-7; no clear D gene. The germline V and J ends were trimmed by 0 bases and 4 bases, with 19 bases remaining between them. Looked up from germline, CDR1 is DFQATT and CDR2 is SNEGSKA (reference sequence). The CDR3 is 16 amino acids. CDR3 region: CSARDPGQKGPYEQYF. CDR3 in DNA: TGCAGTGCTAGAGACCCCGGGCAAAAGGGCCCGTACGAGCAGTACTTC.

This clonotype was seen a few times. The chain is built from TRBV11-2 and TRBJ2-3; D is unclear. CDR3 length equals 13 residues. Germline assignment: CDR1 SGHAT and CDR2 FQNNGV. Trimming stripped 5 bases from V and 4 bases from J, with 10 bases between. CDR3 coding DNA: TGTGCCAGCAGCAAGACACGTTCAGATACGCAGTATTTT. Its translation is CASSKTRSDTQYF.

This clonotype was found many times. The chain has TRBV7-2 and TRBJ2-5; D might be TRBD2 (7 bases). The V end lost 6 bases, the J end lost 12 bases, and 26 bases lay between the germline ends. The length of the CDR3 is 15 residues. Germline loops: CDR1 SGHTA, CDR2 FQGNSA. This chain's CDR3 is CASSRAGPGGRGKYF. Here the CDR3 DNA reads TGTGCCAGCAGTAGGGCCGGGCCGGGGGGCCGGGGGAAGTACTTC.